The next 25 T cell receptor beta chains were all read from a single sample in a study of T cells after posttransplantation cyclophosphamide. The protocol was immunoSEQ multiplex PCR, while the TCRdb copy is restricted to in-frame clones and leaves out a portion. The sample shows 35,000 to 45,000 clones, none of them appearing just once. Sequencing input: PBMCs. These receptors were obtained from a man between 35 and 55 years old in good health, CMV-negative, and a related stem cell transplant donor.

This clone was seen ten or more times. The chain couples TRBV10-3 to TRBJ1-1; D gene uncertain. This CDR3 is built from 14 residues. The V and J ends lost 3 bases and 0 bases respectively, with 8 bases between them. Germline V gene lookup returns CDR1 ENHRY and CDR2 SYGVKD. The DNA for the CDR3 is TGTGCCATCAGTGAATGGAGCATGAACACTGAAGCTTTCTTT. Translated, it gives CAISEWSMNTEAFF.

The sample holds many counts of this clone. V is TRBV6-5 and J is TRBJ2-7; 7 bases align to TRBD2. The ends lost 8 bases at V and 2 bases at J; junction bases unmatched: 6. The CDR3 runs to 13 residues. Germline V gene lookup returns CDR1 MNHEY and CDR2 SVGAGI. CDR3 sequence: CASRESGAYEQYV. The DNA for the CDR3 is TGTGCCAGCCGGGAAAGCGGGGCCTACGAGCAGTACGTC.

This clone was detected ten times or more. The genes are TRBV7-2 and TRBJ1-2, with 7 bases lining up with TRBD1. CDR1 and CDR2 (germline): SGHTA, FQGNSA. The CDR3 is 13 amino acids. With 5 bases clipped from V and 7 bases from J, the junction kept 7 bases outside the gene matches. CDR3 amino acids: CASSLGGVGGYTF. The CDR3 nucleotides read TGTGCCAGCAGCCTAGGGGGCGTGGGTGGCTACACCTTC.

This clone was counted only a few times. In the same sample, other DNA sequences code for this CDR3. This chain connects TRBV10-2 to TRBJ1-5, with D possibly matching TRBD1 (5 bases). This CDR3 is built from 14 residues. CDR1 and CDR2 (germline): WSHSY, SAAADI. V was cut by 3 bases and J by 1 base, with 7 bases left in between. DNA for the CDR3: TGCGCCAGCAGTGACGGACAAAGCAATCAGCCCCAGCATTTT. Its translation is CASSDGQSNQPQHF.

This clone came up many times. This chain links TRBV6-5 with TRBJ2-1, with 12 bases matching TRBD1. Germline CDR1 reads MNHEY; CDR2 reads SVGAGI. This CDR3 is built from 16 residues. V shed 0 bases and J 9 bases; nucleotides not matched to a gene: 6. The CDR3 nucleotides are TGTGCCAGCAGTTACTCTACCGGGACAGGGGGCGGTGAGCAGTTCTTC. Translation: CASSYSTGTGGGEQFF.

This clone occurred many times. The rearrangement links TRBV2 to TRBJ1-2; TRBD1 matches at 7 bases. Trimming cost V 7 bases and J 3 bases; bases outside gene matches: 8. CDR1 SNHLY and CDR2 FYNNEI come from the germline V gene. CDR3 length: 14 amino acids. CDR3 nucleotides: TGTGCCAGCACAGGACAGGCCCTAGACTATGGCTACACCTTC. Encoded protein: CASTGQALDYGYTF.

This clone was seen more than once but under ten times. The chain carries TRBV18 and TRBJ2-1; TRBD2 might be the D (5 bases). The CDR3 runs 13 residues. Trimming took 4 bases from V and 8 from J, leaving 12 bases between them. CDR1 is KGHSH and CDR2 is LQKENI in the germline V gene. The CDR3: CASSLRGSDEQFF. In DNA, the CDR3 is TGTGCCAGCTCACTTCGAGGGAGCGATGAGCAGTTCTTC.

This clone was observed a few times. This sequence joins TRBV9 and TRBJ2-3, with D perhaps TRBD1 (5 bases). Per the germline V gene, CDR1 is SGDLS and CDR2 is YYNGEE. CDR3 length: 14 amino acids. Trimming removed 4 bases from V and 2 bases from J, with 11 bases in between. CDR3 coding DNA: TGTGCCAGCAGCTCCGACAGTCACACAGATACGCAGTATTTT. Residues: CASSSDSHTDTQYF.

In this sample, this clone turned up many times. The chain joins TRBV11-3 to TRBJ1-2, with 9 bases fitting TRBD1. Unmatched junction bases numbered 8, after V lost 2 bases and J lost 4 bases. Germline CDR1 is SGHNT and CDR2 is YENEEA. The CDR3 runs 16 residues. The CDR3 spells CASSLSPLDRGYGYTF. In DNA, the CDR3 is TGTGCCAGCAGCTTATCACCCCTGGACAGGGGCTATGGCTACACCTTC.

Ten or more counts support this clone. The chain joins TRBV5-5 to TRBJ1-2; a weak D match, TRBD1 (5 bases). CDR1 SGHKS and CDR2 YYEKEE come from the germline V gene (reference sequence). This CDR3 comprises 15 residues. V gave up 6 bases and J gave up 7 bases, with 22 bases separating them. CDR3 loop: CASTPRGTVAGGYTF. CDR3 DNA sequence: TGTGCCAGCACCCCGCGGGGCACAGTCGCCGGTGGCTACACCTTC. The complete variable domain, with remaining parts taken from reference TRBV5-5 and TRBJ1-2, reads DAGVTQSPTHLIKTRGQQVTLRCSPISGHKSVSWYQQVLGQGPQFIFQYYEKEERGRGNFPDRFSARQFPNYSSELNVNALLLGDSALYLCASTPRGTVAGGYTFGSGTRLTVV.

This clone has ten or more counts. The CDR3 loop is CASSLTGGFYEQYV. The CDR3 DNA is TGTGCCAGCAGCTTGACAGGGGGCTTCTACGAGCAGTACGTC. The chain has TRBV11-2 and TRBJ2-7; 10 nucleotides match TRBD1. CDR1 SGHAT and CDR2 FQNNGV come from the germline V gene. CDR3 size: 14 residues. J was trimmed by 3 bases and V by 3 bases; bases with no gene match: 2.

This clone occurred a few times. The rearrangement uses TRBV7-9 and TRBJ2-1, with a possible D match to TRBD1 (6 bases). CDR1 SEHNR and CDR2 FQNEAQ come from the germline V gene (reference sequence). The V end was cut by 1 base, the J end by 4 bases, with 14 bases between. This CDR3 has 16 amino acids. The CDR3 DNA is TGTGCCAGCAGCTTAGACACAGGGATTAATTACAATGAGCAGTTCTTC. Amino acids: CASSLDTGINYNEQFF. Filled out from reference TRBV7-9 and TRBJ2-1, the complete variable domain reads DTGVSQNPRHKITKRGQNVTFRCDPISEHNRLYWYRQTLGQGPEFLTYFQNEAQLEKSRLLSDRFSAERPKGSFSTLEIQRTEQGDSAMYLCASSLDTGINYNEQFFGPGTRLTVL.

Many counts were recorded for this clone. The gene calls are TRBV11-3 and TRBJ2-5; TRBD1 agrees at 10 bases. Germline CDR1 and CDR2: SGHNT and YENEEA. The CDR3 length is 16 residues. Trimming removed 5 bases from V and 5 bases from J; junction bases left unmatched: 11. In DNA form, the CDR3 reads TGTGCCAGCAGCCCCAGAAGGACAGGGGGTATGGAGACCCAGTACTTC. This gives the protein CASSPRRTGGMETQYF.

This clone was found a few times. The genes are TRBV5-3 and TRBJ1-1, with unresolved D. TRBV5-3 is given ORF status, its function remaining uncertain. The CDR3 has 14 residues. The germline V and J ends were trimmed by 0 bases and 3 bases, with 9 bases remaining between them. CDR3 DNA sequence: TGTGCCAGAAGCTTGGCCCGGGAAGACACTGAAGCTTTCTTT. Its protein is CARSLAREDTEAFF.

This clone was detected ten times or more. The chain couples TRBV2 to TRBJ1-4, with 7 bases identical to TRBD1. V lost 6 bases and J lost 8; bases outside the gene matches: 9. The germline V gene encodes CDR1 SNHLY and CDR2 FYNNEI. The CDR3 runs 14 residues. CDR3 sequence (DNA): TGTGCCAGCAGCGAAACAGGGGCGGCGGAAAAACTGTTTTTT. Its translation is CASSETGAAEKLFF.

This clone was recorded many times. This chain uses TRBV6-5 with TRBJ1-4; 7 bases are shared with TRBD1. The CDR3 is made up of 13 amino acids. Germline trimming cut 10 bases from V and 6 bases from J; bases unmatched to any gene: 8. The germline gives CDR1 MNHEY, CDR2 SVGAGI. The CDR3 sequence is CATSGTADEKLFF. The CDR3 DNA is TGTGCCACCTCCGGGACAGCAGATGAAAAACTGTTTTTT.

This clone appeared a few times. The chain employs TRBV19 and TRBJ2-7, with 7 bases matching TRBD2. The CDR3 has 15 amino acids. V shed 3 bases, J shed 5 bases, and the junction held 10 bases outside the gene matches. Germline lookup yields CDR1 LNHDA and CDR2 SQIVND (reference sequence). CDR3 protein: CASSMDRTSLDEQYV. DNA of the CDR3: TGTGCCAGTAGTATGGATCGGACTAGTCTCGACGAGCAGTACGTC.

This clone was counted many times. The rearrangement uses TRBV9 and TRBJ1-4; TRBD1 matches at 10 bases. The CDR3 extends over 15 amino acids. Germline loops: CDR1 SGDLS, CDR2 YYNGEE. V gave up 4 bases and J gave up 5 bases; unmatched junction bases: 5. The CDR3 sequence: CASSTDRGLNEKLFF. CDR3 sequence (DNA): TGTGCCAGCAGCACCGACAGGGGGCTGAATGAAAAACTGTTTTTT.

This clone was detected ten times or more. The rearrangement links TRBV7-3 to TRBJ1-1; TRBD1 matches 8 bases. Germline loops: CDR1 SGHTA, CDR2 FQGTGA. The CDR3 has 15 amino acids. Trimming removed 1 base from V and 1 base from J; junction bases left unmatched: 2. This chain's CDR3 is CASSLMGTGNTEAFF. The CDR3 DNA sequence: TGTGCCAGCAGCTTAATGGGGACAGGGAACACTGAAGCTTTCTTT. The variable domain in full, completed from reference TRBV7-3 and TRBJ1-1, reads GAGVSQTPSNKVTEKGKYVELRCDPISGHTALYWYRQSLGQGPEFLIYFQGTGAADDSGLPNDRFFAVRPEGSVSTLKIQRTERGDSAVYLCASSLMGTGNTEAFFGQGTRLTVV.

This clone was observed a few times. This rearrangement joins TRBV27 to TRBJ2-5, with TRBD1 identical over 8 bases. CDR3 length equals 16 residues. V shed 5 bases, J shed 4 bases, and the junction held 12 bases outside the gene matches. Germline values: CDR1 MNHEY, CDR2 SMNVEV (reference sequence). CDR3 in DNA: TGTGCCAGCAGTCCCCGGACAGGGCCCTTGCGAGAGACCCAGTACTTC. It codes for CASSPRTGPLRETQYF.

This clone was recorded many times. V and J are TRBV9 and TRBJ1-4; tentative D call: TRBD1 (5 bases). Germline assignment: CDR1 SGDLS and CDR2 YYNGEE. The CDR3 runs 14 residues. Between the trimmed V and J ends, which lost 0 bases and 2 bases, there was a span of 5 bases. CDR3 in amino acids: CASSVGQTNEKLFF. CDR3 coding DNA: TGTGCCAGCAGCGTAGGACAGACTAATGAAAAACTGTTTTTT.

In its sample, this clone was seen a few times. V usage is TRBV14 and J usage is TRBJ2-3; D is unclear. Germline V gives CDR1 SGHDN, CDR2 FVKESK. The CDR3 runs 15 residues. The V end was cut by 2 bases, the J end by 2 bases, with 11 bases between. The CDR3, as DNA: TGTGCCAGCAGCCAACCCTCCCCCCTCACAGATACGCAGTATTTT. Translated: CASSQPSPLTDTQYF. The whole variable domain, filled in from reference TRBV14 and TRBJ2-3, reads EAGVTQFPSHSVIEKGQTVTLRCDPISGHDNLYWYRRVMGKEIKFLLHFVKESKQDESGMPNNRFLAERTGGTYSTLKVQPAELEDSGVYFCASSQPSPLTDTQYFGPGTRLTVL.

This chain uses TRBV27 with TRBJ2-1, with 14 bases matching TRBD2. V was clipped by 7 bases and J by 1 base; unmatched bases: 6. The germline CDR1 and CDR2 sequences are MNHEY and SMNVEV (reference sequence). This CDR3 is 17 amino acids long. CDR3 bases: TGTGCCAGCACCCCCGGGACTAGCGGGAGTTCCTACAATGAGCAGTTCTTC. It translates to CASTPGTSGSSYNEQFF.

This clone appeared many times. This chain links TRBV4-3 with TRBJ2-6, with 9 bases lining up with TRBD1. With 1 base clipped from V and 4 bases from J, the junction kept 8 bases outside the gene matches. This CDR3 region has 18 residues. From germline, CDR1 is LGHNA and CDR2 YSLEER. This chain's CDR3 is CASSQAGTGIGGANVLTF. The CDR3 DNA reads TGCGCCAGCAGCCAAGCCGGGACAGGGATCGGAGGGGCCAACGTCCTGACTTTC.

This clone showed up just a few times. The gene calls are TRBV4-2 and TRBJ2-2, with D perhaps TRBD2 (5 bases). CDR1 and CDR2 from the germline V gene are LGHNA and YNFKEQ. This CDR3 is built from 16 residues. V shed 5 bases and J shed 1 base, with 14 bases lying between them. Written as DNA, the CDR3 is TGTGCCAGCAGCAGTTCTCGGGGTCGGAACACCGGGGAGCTGTTTTTT. Translation: CASSSSRGRNTGELFF.